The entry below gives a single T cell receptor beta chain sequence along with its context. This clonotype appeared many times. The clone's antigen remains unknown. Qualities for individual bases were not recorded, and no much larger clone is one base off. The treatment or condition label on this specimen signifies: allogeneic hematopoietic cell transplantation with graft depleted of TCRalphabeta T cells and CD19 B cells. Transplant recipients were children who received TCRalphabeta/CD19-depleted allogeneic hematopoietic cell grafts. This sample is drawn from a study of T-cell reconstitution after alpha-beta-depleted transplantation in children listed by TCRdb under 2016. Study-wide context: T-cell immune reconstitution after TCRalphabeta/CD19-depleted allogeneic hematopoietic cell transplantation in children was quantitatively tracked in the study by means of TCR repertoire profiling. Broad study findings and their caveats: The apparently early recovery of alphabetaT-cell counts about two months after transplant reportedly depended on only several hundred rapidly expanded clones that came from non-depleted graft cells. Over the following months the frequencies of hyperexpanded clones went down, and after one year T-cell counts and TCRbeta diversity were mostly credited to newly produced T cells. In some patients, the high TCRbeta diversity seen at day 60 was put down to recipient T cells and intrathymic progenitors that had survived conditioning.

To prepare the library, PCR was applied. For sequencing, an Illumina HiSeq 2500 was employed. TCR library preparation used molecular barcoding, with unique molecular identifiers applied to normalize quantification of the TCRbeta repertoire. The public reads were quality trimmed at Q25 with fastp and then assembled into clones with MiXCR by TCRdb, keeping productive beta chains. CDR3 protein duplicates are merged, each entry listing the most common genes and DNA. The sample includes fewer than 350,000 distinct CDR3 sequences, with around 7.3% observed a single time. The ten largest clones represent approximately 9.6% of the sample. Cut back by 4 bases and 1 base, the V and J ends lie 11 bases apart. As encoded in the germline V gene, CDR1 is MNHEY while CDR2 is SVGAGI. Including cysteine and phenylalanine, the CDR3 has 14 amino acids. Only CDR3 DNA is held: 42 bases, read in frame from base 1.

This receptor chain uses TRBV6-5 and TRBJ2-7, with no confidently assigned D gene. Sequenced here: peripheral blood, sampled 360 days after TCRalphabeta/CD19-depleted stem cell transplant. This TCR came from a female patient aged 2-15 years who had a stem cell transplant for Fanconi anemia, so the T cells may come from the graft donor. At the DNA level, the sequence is TGTGCCAGCAGTTCCCCGATAGATTCCTACGAGCAGTACTTC. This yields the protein CASSSPIDSYEQYF.